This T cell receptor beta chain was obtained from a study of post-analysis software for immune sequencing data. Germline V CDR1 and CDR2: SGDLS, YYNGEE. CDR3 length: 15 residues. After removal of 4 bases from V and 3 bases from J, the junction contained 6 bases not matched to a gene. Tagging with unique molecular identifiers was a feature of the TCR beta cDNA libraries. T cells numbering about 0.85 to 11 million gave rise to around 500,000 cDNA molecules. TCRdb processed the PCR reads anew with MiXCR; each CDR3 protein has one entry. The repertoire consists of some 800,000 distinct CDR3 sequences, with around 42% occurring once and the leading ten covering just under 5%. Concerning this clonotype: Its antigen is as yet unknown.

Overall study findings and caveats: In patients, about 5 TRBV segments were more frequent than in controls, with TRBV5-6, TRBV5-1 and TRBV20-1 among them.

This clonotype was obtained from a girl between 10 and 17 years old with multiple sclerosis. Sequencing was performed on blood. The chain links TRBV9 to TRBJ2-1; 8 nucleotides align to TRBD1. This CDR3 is CASSPYGQGYNEQFF. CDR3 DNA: TGTGCCAGCAGCCCCTATGGACAGGGCTACAATGAGCAGTTCTTC.